The clone carrying this T cell receptor (beta chain) was recorded many times. TCRdb re-called the 5' RACE reads through MiXCR, storing one row per CDR3 protein. The data contain about 370,000 distinct CDR3 sequences, roughly 11% of them seen just once; the ten biggest clones take up 18%. The CDR3 length is 16 residues. Germline V CDR1 and CDR2: MRHNA, SNTAGT. V shed 8 bases, J shed 0 bases, and the junction held 11 bases outside the gene matches. The data were obtained in a study of T cells after yellow fever vaccination. The TCR sequence derives from a man aged 18-30 years who received the YFV17D yellow fever vaccine. The sequencing here drew on PBMCs, taken on the day of the first yellow fever vaccination. This chain joins TRBV6-4 and TRBJ2-3; TRBD1 aligns across 7 bases. CDR3 amino acids: CASAIQQGSSTDTQYF. CDR3 sequence (DNA): TGTGCCAGCGCTATTCAACAGGGGTCCAGCACAGATACGCAGTATTTT.